This passage covers 2 T cell receptor beta chains from one sample sequenced in a study of Graves' ophthalmopathy and Graves' hyperthyroidism. As the template, RNA transcripts were used to amplify TCR beta CDR3 regions. Following a first-round RT-PCR that used HTBI primers, a second-round multiplex PCR was carried out. TCRdb fed the multiplex PCR reads into MiXCR, producing one record per CDR3 protein. This table has 600,000 to 650,000 distinct CDR3 sequences, 22% appearing once. Specimen: peripheral blood. These receptors originate from a woman aged 18-35 years with stable Graves' hyperthyroidism. Some clones in this sample may be carry-over from other donors' samples.

This rearrangement joins TRBV20-1 to TRBJ2-7; TRBD1 might be the D (7 bases). The germline V gene encodes CDR1 DFQATT and CDR2 SNEGSKA (reference sequence). V dropped 5 bases and J dropped 0 bases, with 14 bases sitting between them. The CDR3 totals 14 residues. CDR3 region: CSASQGTPSYEQYF. In nucleotides, the CDR3 is TGCAGTGCTTCACAGGGGACTCCCTCCTACGAGCAGTACTTC.

The table lists this clonotype with many counts. The chain uses TRBV7-3 and TRBJ1-3; 7 bases align to TRBD1. J was trimmed by 0 bases and V by 5 bases; bases with no gene match: 16. Germline CDR1 and CDR2: SGHTA and FQGTGA. The CDR3 is made up of 19 amino acids. CDR3 coding DNA: TGTGCCAGCAGCCAACATGGGACAGCTCAGATTCTCTCTGGAAACACCATATATTTT. This codes for CASSQHGTAQILSGNTIYF.